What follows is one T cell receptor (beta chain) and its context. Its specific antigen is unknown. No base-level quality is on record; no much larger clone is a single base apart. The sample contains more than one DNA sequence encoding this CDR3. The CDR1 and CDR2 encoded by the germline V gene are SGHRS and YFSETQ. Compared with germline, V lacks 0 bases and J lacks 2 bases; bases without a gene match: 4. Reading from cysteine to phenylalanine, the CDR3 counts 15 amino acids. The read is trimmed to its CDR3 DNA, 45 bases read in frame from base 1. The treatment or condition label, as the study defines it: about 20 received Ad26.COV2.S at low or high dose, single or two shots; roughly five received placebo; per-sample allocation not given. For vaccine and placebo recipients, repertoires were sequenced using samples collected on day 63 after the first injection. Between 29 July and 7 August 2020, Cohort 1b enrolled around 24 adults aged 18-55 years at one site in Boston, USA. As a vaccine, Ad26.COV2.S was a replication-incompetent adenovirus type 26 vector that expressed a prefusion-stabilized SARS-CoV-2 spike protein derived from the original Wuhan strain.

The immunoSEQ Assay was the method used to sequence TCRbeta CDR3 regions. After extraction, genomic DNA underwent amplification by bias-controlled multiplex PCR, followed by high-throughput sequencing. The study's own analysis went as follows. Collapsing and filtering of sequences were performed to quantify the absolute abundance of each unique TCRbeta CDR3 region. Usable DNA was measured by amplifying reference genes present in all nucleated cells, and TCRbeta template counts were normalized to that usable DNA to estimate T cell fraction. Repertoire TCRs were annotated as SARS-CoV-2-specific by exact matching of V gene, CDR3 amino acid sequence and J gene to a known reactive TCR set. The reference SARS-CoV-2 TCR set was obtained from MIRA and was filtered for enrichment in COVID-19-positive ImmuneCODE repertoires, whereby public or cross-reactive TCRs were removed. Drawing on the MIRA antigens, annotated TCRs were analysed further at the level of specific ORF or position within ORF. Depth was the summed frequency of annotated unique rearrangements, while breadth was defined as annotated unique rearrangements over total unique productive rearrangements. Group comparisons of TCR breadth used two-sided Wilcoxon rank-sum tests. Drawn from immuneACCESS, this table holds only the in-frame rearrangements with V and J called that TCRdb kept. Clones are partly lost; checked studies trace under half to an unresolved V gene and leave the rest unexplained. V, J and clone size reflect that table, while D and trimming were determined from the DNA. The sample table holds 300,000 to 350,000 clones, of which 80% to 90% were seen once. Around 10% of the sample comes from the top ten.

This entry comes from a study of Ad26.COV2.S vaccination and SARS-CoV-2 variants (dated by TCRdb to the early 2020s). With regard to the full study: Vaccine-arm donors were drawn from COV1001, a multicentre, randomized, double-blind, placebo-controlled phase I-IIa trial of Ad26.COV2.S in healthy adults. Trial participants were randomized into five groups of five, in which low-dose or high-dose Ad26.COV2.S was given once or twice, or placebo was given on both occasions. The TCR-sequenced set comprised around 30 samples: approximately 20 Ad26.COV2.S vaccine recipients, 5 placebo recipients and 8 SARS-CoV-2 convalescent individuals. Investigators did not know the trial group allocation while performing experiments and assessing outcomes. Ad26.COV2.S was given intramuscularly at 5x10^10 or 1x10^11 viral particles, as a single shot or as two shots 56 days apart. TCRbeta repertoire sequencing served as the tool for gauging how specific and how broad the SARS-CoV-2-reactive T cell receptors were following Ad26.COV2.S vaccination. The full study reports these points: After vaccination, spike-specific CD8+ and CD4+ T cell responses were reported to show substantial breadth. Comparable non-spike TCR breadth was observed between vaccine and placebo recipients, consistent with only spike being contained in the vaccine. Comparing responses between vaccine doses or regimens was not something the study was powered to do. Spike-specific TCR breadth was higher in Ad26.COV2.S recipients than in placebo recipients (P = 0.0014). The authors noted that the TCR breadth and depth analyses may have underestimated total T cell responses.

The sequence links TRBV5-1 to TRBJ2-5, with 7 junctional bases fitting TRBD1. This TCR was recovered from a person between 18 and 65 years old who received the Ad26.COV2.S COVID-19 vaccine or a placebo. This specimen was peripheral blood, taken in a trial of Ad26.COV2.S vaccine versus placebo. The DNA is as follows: TGCGCCAGCAGCTTGGTCCCGGGACAGCAAGAGACCCAGTACTTC. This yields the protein CASSLVPGQQETQYF.